Sequencing of this T cell receptor (beta chain) was carried out in a study of T-cell memory formation after mild COVID-19. The germline V gene has CDR1 SGHRS and CDR2 YFSETQ. The length of the CDR3 is 15 residues. V was clipped by 4 bases and J by 1 base, with 12 bases between them. This clonotype appeared a few times. TCRdb used MiXCR to reprocess the 5' RACE reads, holding one entry per CDR3 protein. The top ten clones hold about an eighth of a sample with about 400,000 distinct CDR3 sequences, 20% to 30% of them seen once. This TCR was sampled from an adult woman who had mild COVID-19 (a few samples of this study predate the infection). Cell type and time point are not known. The rearrangement uses TRBV5-1 and TRBJ2-4; D ambiguous. The sample was PBMCs or a T cell subset sorted from them (not recorded which). In nucleotides, the CDR3 is TGCGCCAGCAGCCCCGGGTCGGCGGCCAAAAACATTCAGTACTTC. Protein product: CASSPGSAAKNIQYF.